These 26 T cell receptor beta chains were all obtained from the same sample, sequenced in a study of T cell responses to AZD1222 COVID-19 vaccine. Generated by immunoSEQ multiplex PCR, the TCRdb table keeps only in-frame clones and is missing some. The top ten clones hold over 3% of a sample with 150,000 or so clones, around 90% of them seen once. Specimen: peripheral blood, collected 28 days after the second AZD1222 dose. The receptors were gathered from an adult who received the AZD1222 COVID-19 vaccine.

The chain combines TRBV7-7 with TRBJ2-5; D might be TRBD1 (5 bases). Germline V gives CDR1 SSHAT, CDR2 FNYEAQ (reference sequence). The CDR3 totals 15 residues. V was cut by 1 base and J by 4 bases, with 13 bases left in between. The CDR3 loop reads CASSLEGQGIETQYF. The CDR3 DNA sequence: TGTGCCAGCAGCTTAGAGGGGCAGGGAATAGAGACCCAGTACTTC.

The chain employs TRBV19 and TRBJ1-6; D is uncertain. The CDR3 spans 18 residues. CDR1 and CDR2 (germline): LNHDA, SQIVND (reference sequence). Trimming removed 5 bases from V and 3 bases from J, with 20 bases in between. CDR3 loop: CASSQLSPTKNYNSPLHF. CDR3 DNA sequence: TGTGCCAGTAGTCAACTTTCCCCCACGAAGAACTATAATTCACCCCTCCACTTT.

V usage is TRBV29-1 and J usage is TRBJ2-7, with 7 bases that match TRBD2. V was pared by 8 bases and J by 4 bases, with 11 bases of the junction left unmatched. The germline V gene has CDR1 SQVTM and CDR2 ANQGSEA. The CDR3 loop spans 13 amino acids. The CDR3 here is CSFGGSIDYEQYF. In nucleotides, the CDR3 is TGCAGCTTTGGCGGGAGTATTGATTACGAGCAGTACTTC.

The rearrangement uses TRBV5-6 and TRBJ2-5, with 11 bases lining up with TRBD2. Germline CDR1 reads SGHDT; CDR2 reads YYEEEE. This CDR3 is 16 amino acids long. The trim removed 5 bases at V and 2 bases at J, leaving 8 bases unmatched. CDR3 bases: TGTGCCAGCAGACACGCGCCTAGCGGGGGGCAAGAGACCCAGTACTTC. It codes for CASRHAPSGGQETQYF.

Notes on this clone: Mismatch with germline at one junction end may stem from a read error. The gene calls are TRBV30 and TRBJ1-4; possible D gene TRBD1, 5 bases. This CDR3 is built from 11 residues. CDR1 and CDR2 (germline): GTSNPN, SVGIG (reference sequence). The chain's CDR3 is CAWSEKRGFNF. The CDR3 DNA follows: TGTGCCTGGAGTGAGAAAAGGGGCTTTAATTTT.

V and J are TRBV7-9 and TRBJ1-1; TRBD1 aligns across 7 bases. The germline V gene has CDR1 SEHNR and CDR2 FQNEAQ (reference sequence). J lost 3 bases, V lost 7 bases, and 5 bases had no gene match. This CDR3 has 13 amino acids. CDR3 residues: CASITDRDTEAFF. CDR3 nucleotides: TGTGCCAGCATCACCGACAGGGACACTGAAGCTTTCTTT. Combining the CDR3 with reference TRBV7-9 and TRBJ1-1 gives the whole variable domain DTGVSQNPRHKITKRGQNVTFRCDPISEHNRLYWYRQTLGQGPEFLTYFQNEAQLEKSRLLSDRFSAERPKGSFSTLEIQRTEQGDSAMYLCASITDRDTEAFFGQGTRLTVV.

The CDR3 here is CASSLRGTSGRREQYF. The CDR3 DNA is TGTGCCAGCAGCCTACGCGGGACTAGCGGGAGGCGTGAGCAGTACTTC. This chain links TRBV6-2 or TRBV6-3 with TRBJ2-7, with 15 bases aligning to TRBD2. The CDR3 has 16 amino acids. Germline CDR1 reads MNHEY; CDR2 reads SVGEGT. The J segment lost 7 bases and the V segment lost 6 bases, leaving 10 bases of the junction unmatched.

This chain connects TRBV5-1 to TRBJ1-5; possibly TRBD1 for D (6 bases). The germline gives CDR1 SGHRS, CDR2 YFSETQ. The V gene lost 0 bases and the J gene lost 0 bases, with 13 bases spanning the gap. The CDR3 length is 17 residues. The CDR3 spells CASSLGGGTYSNQPQHF. CDR3 sequence (DNA): TGCGCCAGCAGCTTGGGAGGGGGGACGTATAGCAATCAGCCCCAGCATTTT. Together with reference TRBV5-1 and TRBJ1-5, the CDR3 gives the full variable domain: KAGVTQTPRYLIKTRGQQVTLSCSPISGHRSVSWYQQTPGQGLQFLFEYFSETQRNKGNFPGRFSGRQFSNSRSEMNVSTLELGDSALYLCASSLGGGTYSNQPQHFGDGTRLSIL.

The chain carries TRBV29-1 and TRBJ2-7; D might be TRBD1 (6 bases). Germline CDR1 reads SQVTM; CDR2 reads ANQGSEA. The CDR3 contains 15 residues. Deletions cut 6 bases from V and 0 bases from J, with 18 bases between. The CDR3 region is CSVIRADRLSYEQYF. The CDR3 DNA sequence: TGCAGCGTAATAAGGGCAGACAGGCTCTCCTACGAGCAGTACTTC.

This clone has a handful of counts. CDR3 sequence reads: CASSGADGRDGTDTQYF. Here the CDR3 DNA reads TGTGCCAGCAGTGGGGCGGATGGCCGGGATGGTACAGATACGCAGTATTTT. V and J are TRBV6-4 and TRBJ2-3, with D possibly being TRBD2 (5 bases). The germline V gene encodes CDR1 MRHNA and CDR2 SNTAGT. This CDR3 is 17 amino acids long. V was pared by 4 bases and J by 3 bases, with 20 bases between.

The chain employs TRBV6-5 and TRBJ2-4; 8 bases align to TRBD2. J was trimmed by 6 bases and V by 0 bases; bases with no gene match: 7. The CDR3 has 16 residues. Looked up from germline, CDR1 is MNHEY and CDR2 is SVGAGI. The DNA for the CDR3 is TGTGCCAGCAGTTACTCGAGCGGGGGATGGGGAAACATTCAGTACTTC. This sequence encodes CASSYSSGGWGNIQYF.

This chain uses TRBV9 with TRBJ2-1; TRBD2 is a possible D gene (5 bases). V lost 4 bases and J 1 base, leaving 15 bases between the germline ends. Germline V lookup: CDR1 SGDLS, CDR2 YYNGEE. There are 16 residues in the CDR3. CDR3 bases: TGTGCCAGCAGCCCCCGCGCGGGCGTATCCTACAATGAGCAGTTCTTC. Residues: CASSPRAGVSYNEQFF.

The rearrangement joins TRBV3-1 (or the pseudogene TRBV3-2) to TRBJ2-7, with TRBD2 matching over 7 bases. J lost 3 bases, V lost 2 bases, and 10 bases had no gene match. This CDR3 is 16 amino acids long. Germline V gene lookup returns CDR1 LGHDT and CDR2 YNNKEL (reference sequence). In DNA, the CDR3 is TGTGCCAGCAGCCAATCATCTGGCGGGGGTGTCTACGAGCAGTACTTC. The encoded protein is CASSQSSGGGVYEQYF.

The chain carries TRBV19 and TRBJ2-3; D might be TRBD2 (7 bases). Trimming removed 3 bases from V and 4 bases from J, with 17 bases in between. Germline CDR1 LNHDA, CDR2 SQIVND (reference sequence). The CDR3 covers 16 residues. The CDR3 is CASSMRGGQVADTQYF. The CDR3 DNA reads as TGTGCCAGTAGTATGAGGGGGGGGCAGGTAGCAGATACGCAGTATTTT. Full variable domain (missing parts from reference TRBV19 and TRBJ2-3): DGGITQSPKYLFRKEGQNVTLSCEQNLNHDAMYWYRQDPGQGLRLIYYSQIVNDFQKGDIAEGYSVSREKKESFPLTVTSAQKNPTAFYLCASSMRGGQVADTQYFGPGTRLTVL.

The chain employs TRBV27 and TRBJ1-4; maybe TRBD1 (5 bases). The CDR3 contains 13 residues. V gave up 3 bases and J gave up 8 bases, with 10 bases separating them. Germline CDR1 reads MNHEY; CDR2 reads SMNVEV (reference sequence). CDR3 in DNA: TGTGCCAGCAGTTTGGGGACGGCCGAAAAACTGTTTTTT. Residues: CASSLGTAEKLFF.

This clone was observed once. No conserved phenylalanine or tryptophan ends this CDR3, so it is likely a read error. No DNA is shown, since the ends of the CDR3 on it are uncertain; the CDR3 is the one TCRdb lists. The V gene is TRBV30, the J gene TRBJ1-2; TRBD1 reflects the table's D call only, with no check against the DNA. Both ends counted, the CDR3 spans 11 residues. Germline CDR1 reads GTSNPN; CDR2 reads SVGIG (reference sequence). CDR3: CAWSPRRDREI.

This clone came up once. The CDR3 reads CAWTGSSYEQYF. In DNA form, the CDR3 reads TGTGCCTGGACAGGGAGCTCCTACGAGCAGTACTTC. The chain links TRBV30 to TRBJ2-7; D tentatively fits TRBD1 or TRBD2 (5 bases each). Germline CDR1 reads GTSNPN; CDR2 reads SVGIG (reference sequence). The CDR3 spans 12 residues. Trimming left V 4 bases short and J 0 bases short, with 7 bases between.

V is TRBV5-4 and J is TRBJ2-7; D is ambiguous. The CDR3 extends over 15 amino acids. Looked up from germline, CDR1 is SGHNT and CDR2 is YYREEE (reference sequence). Trimming removed 0 bases at V and 0 bases at J, with 10 bases between. The CDR3 DNA follows: TGTGCCAGCAGCTTGGAACCTACTACCTCCTACGAGCAGTACTTC. The encoded protein is CASSLEPTTSYEQYF.

The chain uses TRBV29-1 and TRBJ1-5; 8 bases line up with TRBD1. With V trimmed by 4 bases and J by 0 bases, 5 bases remained unmatched. The CDR3 has 15 residues. From germline, CDR1 is SQVTM and CDR2 ANQGSEA. The CDR3 DNA follows: TGCAGCGTTGTTACAGGGGGAAGTAGCAATCAGCCCCAGCATTTT. Translating it yields CSVVTGGSSNQPQHF.

The rearrangement joins TRBV2 to TRBJ2-5; perhaps D is TRBD1 or TRBD2 (5 bases each). V gave up 8 bases and J gave up 6 bases, with 13 bases separating them. Germline V lookup: CDR1 SNHLY, CDR2 FYNNEI. The CDR3 runs to 12 residues. This chain's CDR3 is CASGDRLQTQYF. The CDR3 coding sequence is TGTGCCAGCGGGGACCGCTTACAGACCCAGTACTTC. The complete variable domain, with remaining parts taken from reference TRBV2 and TRBJ2-5, reads EPEVTQTPSHQVTQMGQEVILRCVPISNHLYFYWYRQILGQKVEFLVSFYNNEISEKSEIFDDQFSVERPDGSNFTLKIRSTKLEDSAMYFCASGDRLQTQYFGPGTRLLVL.

V gene TRBV5-1 combines with J gene TRBJ2-3, with D possibly matching TRBD2 (5 bases). The CDR3 runs to 12 residues. V lost 5 bases to trimming and J lost 5 bases, with 9 bases between them. CDR1 is SGHRS, CDR2 YFSETQ, per germline. Here the CDR3 reads CASSRDGDTQYF. The DNA for the CDR3 is TGCGCCAGCAGTCGGGATGGAGATACGCAGTATTTT.

The chain combines TRBV30 with TRBJ2-2; D is perhaps TRBD1 (6 bases). This CDR3 contains 14 residues. In germline, CDR1 is GTSNPN, CDR2 SVGIG (reference sequence). Trimming took 4 bases from V and 1 from J, leaving 10 bases between them. CDR3 nucleotide sequence: TGTGCCTGGATGAGCAGGGGGAACACCGGGGAGCTGTTTTTT. It encodes CAWMSRGNTGELFF.

The chain employs TRBV10-3 and TRBJ2-2, with D hard to call. The CDR3 consists of 13 residues. Germline assignment: CDR1 ENHRY and CDR2 SYGVKD. The V end lost 3 bases, the J end lost 6 bases, and 8 bases lay between the germline ends. In DNA form, the CDR3 reads TGTGCCATCAGTGACTCCAACTCCGGGGAGCTGTTTTTT. Protein product: CAISDSNSGELFF.

The chain employs TRBV5-1 and TRBJ2-5; D remains unclear. The CDR3 spans 14 residues. The V and J ends lost 0 bases and 1 base respectively, with 7 bases between them. CDR1 SGHRS and CDR2 YFSETQ come from the germline V gene. The CDR3 is CASSLEPPQETQYF. For the CDR3, the DNA is TGCGCCAGCAGCTTGGAACCCCCCCAAGAGACCCAGTACTTC.

The gene calls are TRBV5-1 and TRBJ2-2; a possible D gene is TRBD1 (5 bases). CDR3 size: 14 residues. CDR1 is SGHRS, CDR2 YFSETQ, per germline. Trimming cost V 0 bases and J 3 bases, with 6 bases left between them. CDR3 region: CASSLGQYTGELFF. The CDR3 DNA reads as TGCGCCAGCAGCTTGGGACAGTACACCGGGGAGCTGTTTTTT.

The V call is TRBV7-9, the J call TRBJ1-6; the match to TRBD1 covers 7 bases. Germline CDR1 SEHNR, CDR2 FQNEAQ (reference sequence). The CDR3 runs to 19 residues. Trimming removed 2 bases from V and 0 bases from J; junction bases left unmatched: 10. CDR3 in DNA: TGTGCCAGCAGCTTATCCCCGACAGGGAGTAGCTCCTATAATTCACCCCTCCACTTT. Its protein is CASSLSPTGSSSYNSPLHF. Full variable domain (rest looked up from reference TRBV7-9 and TRBJ1-6): DTGVSQNPRHKITKRGQNVTFRCDPISEHNRLYWYRQTLGQGPEFLTYFQNEAQLEKSRLLSDRFSAERPKGSFSTLEIQRTEQGDSAMYLCASSLSPTGSSSYNSPLHFGNGTRLTVT.